These T cell receptor beta chains were read from a single sample in a study of shared clonotypes between healthy human individuals. Sequenced by immunoSEQ multiplex PCR; TCRdb stores in-frame clones only, minus some. The sample includes about 560,000 clones, around 81% of them seen just once. Sequencing was done on a sample of PBMCs. The receptor set was obtained from a middle-aged woman in good health. Some clones in this sample may be carry-over from other donors' samples. The CDR3 runs from the conserved cysteine through the conserved F or W. The order of the fields is D gene, V gene, J gene, clone size, CDR3 DNA, CDR3 protein. A D gene is named only where the DNA matches it firmly. For some rows the clone size is stated as once, few or many, or as a class when expanded; others skip it.

D: NA
V: TRBV7-9
J: TRBJ1-1
size: few
DNA: TGTGCCAGCAGCTTCGGGGAGTACACTGAAGCTTTCTTT
CDR3: CASSFGEYTEAFF

D: TRBD1
V: TRBV5-1
J: TRBJ2-7
size: NA
DNA: TGCGCCAGCAGCTTGGGGGGGACAGGAGTAAACGAGCAGTACTTC
CDR3: CASSLGGTGVNEQYF

D: NA
V: TRBV7-6
J: TRBJ2-2
size: NA
DNA: TGTGCCAGCAGCTTATACGGAACGAACACCGGGGAGCTGTTTTTT
CDR3: CASSLYGTNTGELFF

D: NA
V: TRBV6-4
J: TRBJ2-7
size: NA
DNA: TGTGCCAGCAGTGAACAAGCGGCCACGGCCTACGAGCAGTACTTC
CDR3: CASSEQAATAYEQYF

D: NA
V: TRBV6-4
J: TRBJ2-1
size: NA
DNA: TGTGCCAGCAGTGCCCTGCGAAGCGACAATGAGCAGTTCTTC
CDR3: CASSALRSDNEQFF

D: TRBD1
V: TRBV28
J: TRBJ2-3
size: NA
DNA: TGTGCCACCAGCTCGGGACAGACATACCTGGATACGCAGTATTTT
CDR3: CATSSGQTYLDTQYF

D: NA
V: TRBV7-9
J: TRBJ2-3
size: few
DNA: TGTGCCAGCAGCTTATCGGGTCCTCGGGATACGCAGTATTTT
CDR3: CASSLSGPRDTQYF

D: NA
V: TRBV6-6
J: TRBJ2-2
size: NA
DNA: TGTGCCAGCCGGGACTTCAGCGCCACGAACACCGGGGAGCTGTTTTTT
CDR3: CASRDFSATNTGELFF

D: NA
V: TRBV7-8
J: TRBJ1-5
size: few
DNA: TGTGCCAGCAGCTTGGGGAATCAGCCCCAGCATTTT
CDR3: CASSLGNQPQHF

D: NA
V: TRBV20-1
J: TRBJ1-1
size: NA
DNA: TGCAGTGCCGGAACATCGACGGGAGCTTTCTTT
CDR3: CSAGTSTGAFF

D: NA
V: TRBV2
J: TRBJ1-1
size: once
DNA: TGTGCCAGCAGTGAAATAGCAGGTAGGGCTTTCTTT
CDR3: CASSEIAGRAFF

D: NA
V: TRBV4-2
J: TRBJ2-7
size: NA
DNA: TGTGCCAGCAGCCCTTCAACGGGAGCGATCTACGAGCAGTACTTC
CDR3: CASSPSTGAIYEQYF

D: NA
V: TRBV11-2
J: TRBJ2-7
size: NA
DNA: TGTGCCAGCAGCCTCGGTTCCTACGAGCAGTACTTC
CDR3: CASSLGSYEQYF

D: NA
V: TRBV7-3
J: TRBJ2-3
size: NA
DNA: TGTGCCAGCAGCCTTGGGCTAGCCACAGATACGCAGTATTTT
CDR3: CASSLGLATDTQYF

D: NA
V: TRBV21-1
J: TRBJ2-2
size: NA
DNA: TGTGCCAGCAGCAAAAGGAGGCTAGCGGGAGACCCACGGGGCGGGGAGCTGTTTTTT
CDR3: CASSKRRLAGDPRGGELFF

D: TRBD2
V: TRBV7-8
J: TRBJ2-7
size: NA
DNA: TGTGCCAGCAGCTTTGACGGACTAGCGGGAGCTCTCGACGAGCAGTACTTC
CDR3: CASSFDGLAGALDEQYF

D: NA
V: TRBV28
J: TRBJ2-3
size: NA
DNA: TGTGCCAGCAGTCCTCCAGCCACAGATACGCAGTATTTT
CDR3: CASSPPATDTQYF

D: NA
V: TRBV5-1
J: TRBJ1-2
size: NA
DNA: TGCGCCAGCAGCTTGGAAGGGTCGACAGAAAACTATGGCTACACCTTC
CDR3: CASSLEGSTENYGYTF

D: NA
V: TRBV7-8
J: TRBJ2-3
size: NA
DNA: TGTGCCAGCAGCTTGCGACTCTGGGGAAGCACAGATACGCAGTATTTT
CDR3: CASSLRLWGSTDTQYF

D: NA
V: TRBV19
J: TRBJ1-1
size: NA
DNA: TGTGCCAGTAGTAGACCAGGGTGGGCTGAAGCTTTCTTT
CDR3: CASSRPGWAEAFF

D: NA
V: TRBV6-5
J: TRBJ1-3
size: NA
DNA: TGTGCCAGCAGTAGAGGACAGCGCTCTGGAAACACCATATATTTT
CDR3: CASSRGQRSGNTIYF

D: TRBD1
V: TRBV6-1
J: TRBJ2-1
size: NA
DNA: TGTGCCAGCACCCAACAGGGGGCCCACTACAATGAGCAGTTCTTC
CDR3: CASTQQGAHYNEQFF

D: NA
V: TRBV13
J: TRBJ1-4
size: NA
DNA: TGTGCCAGCAGCCCTCAACGGGCAGCAACTAATGAAAAACTGTTTTTT
CDR3: CASSPQRAATNEKLFF

D: NA
V: TRBV5-1
J: TRBJ2-3
size: few
DNA: TGCGCCAGCAGTCGGCGCAACACAGATACGCAGTATTTT
CDR3: CASSRRNTDTQYF

D: TRBD1
V: TRBV2
J: TRBJ2-7
size: NA
DNA: TGTGCCAGCAGTGAAGCTACCTCAGGGGGACAGGACGAGCAGTACTTC
CDR3: CASSEATSGGQDEQYF

D: TRBD1
V: TRBV2
J: TRBJ2-5
size: NA
DNA: TGTGCCAGCAGTGTAACAGGGGTGGAGACCCAGTACTTC
CDR3: CASSVTGVETQYF

D: TRBD2
V: TRBV11-2
J: TRBJ2-7
size: NA
DNA: TGTGCCAGCAGCTTATGGCTAGCGGGGACTTACGAGCAGTACTTC
CDR3: CASSLWLAGTYEQYF

D: TRBD1
V: TRBV28
J: TRBJ1-2
size: few
DNA: TGTGCCAGCATCGAACAGGGGGCTGTCTATGGCTACACCTTC
CDR3: CASIEQGAVYGYTF

D: TRBD2
V: TRBV7-2
J: TRBJ2-5
size: NA
DNA: TGTGCCAGCAGCTCGCCGGCTAGCGGGAGGCTGGCGGAGACCCAGTACTTC
CDR3: CASSSPASGRLAETQYF

D: TRBD2
V: TRBV10-2
J: TRBJ2-1
size: NA
DNA: TGCGCCAGCACGTTAGCGGGAGGGCAGGGGAATGAGCAGTTCTTC
CDR3: CASTLAGGQGNEQFF

D: NA
V: TRBV6-1
J: TRBJ2-7
size: NA
DNA: TGTGCCAGCAGTGCAGGGAGCTACGAGCAGTACTTC
CDR3: CASSAGSYEQYF

D: NA
V: TRBV6-1
J: TRBJ1-4
size: NA
DNA: TGTGCCAGTAAGGCTGAAAAACTGTTTTTT
CDR3: CASKAEKLFF

D: NA
V: TRBV5-1
J: TRBJ2-3
size: NA
DNA: TGCGCCAGCAGCTTGGCCCTTCCAGATACGCAGTATTTT
CDR3: CASSLALPDTQYF

D: NA
V: TRBV5-1
J: TRBJ1-4
size: once
DNA: TGCGCCAGCAGCTTGGACAATGAAAAACTGTTTTTT
CDR3: CASSLDNEKLFF

D: NA
V: TRBV7-9
J: TRBJ2-3
size: NA
DNA: TGTGCCAGCAGCTTAGGGAGCGGAAGCGGCCCTAGCACAGATACGCAGTATTTT
CDR3: CASSLGSGSGPSTDTQYF

D: TRBD2
V: TRBV5-1
J: TRBJ2-7
size: few
DNA: TGCGCCAGCAGCTTGGGTCTAGCGGCGAATTCCTACGAGCAGTACTTC
CDR3: CASSLGLAANSYEQYF

D: TRBD1
V: TRBV5-4
J: TRBJ2-5
size: NA
DNA: TGTGCCAGCAGCGTAGACAGGGCAGAGACCCAGTACTTC
CDR3: CASSVDRAETQYF

D: NA
V: TRBV4-2
J: TRBJ1-4
size: NA
DNA: TGTGCCAGCAGCCAGGAACGCACAGGGATAGCTAATGAAAAACTGTTTTTT
CDR3: CASSQERTGIANEKLFF

D: NA
V: TRBV30
J: TRBJ2-2
size: few
DNA: TGTGCCTGGAGTGTAGGGGTCACCGGGGAGCTGTTTTTT
CDR3: CAWSVGVTGELFF

D: NA
V: TRBV7-3
J: TRBJ1-2
size: once
DNA: TGTGCCAGCAGCTTGGGACCCGGCCCCTTTAACTATGGCTACACCTTC
CDR3: CASSLGPGPFNYGYTF

D: TRBD2
V: TRBV19
J: TRBJ2-7
size: NA
DNA: TGTGCCAGTAGCACCCCTCGGGCGGGAGCGGGTGAGCAGTACTTC
CDR3: CASSTPRAGAGEQYF

D: NA
V: TRBV7-9
J: TRBJ2-3
size: NA
DNA: TGTGCCAGCAGCCGCCTTGAGCGCACAGATACGCAGTATTTT
CDR3: CASSRLERTDTQYF

D: NA
V: TRBV5-1
J: TRBJ2-7
size: NA
DNA: TGCGCCAGCAGCTTAAACAGGACCCCCTACGAGCAGTACTTC
CDR3: CASSLNRTPYEQYF

D: NA
V: TRBV11-3
J: TRBJ2-2
size: NA
DNA: TGTGCCAGTACCCCCGGGACGAACACCGGGGAGCTGTTTTTT
CDR3: CASTPGTNTGELFF

D: TRBD1
V: TRBV2
J: TRBJ2-3
size: once
DNA: TGTGCCAGCAATGGACAGGGAATTAGCGCAATTACGCAGTATTTT
CDR3: CASNGQGISAITQYF

D: NA
V: TRBV15
J: TRBJ1-1
size: once
DNA: TGTGCCACCAGCAGAGATGTGGGTCCAGACACTGAAGCTTTCTTT
CDR3: CATSRDVGPDTEAFF

D: TRBD2
V: TRBV4-1
J: TRBJ2-7
size: NA
DNA: TGCGCCAGCAGCCAGGGGGGGGTGCCCCGCGCCGAATACAAGCAGTACTTC
CDR3: CASSQGGVPRAEYKQYF

D: TRBD1
V: TRBV2
J: TRBJ1-4
size: NA
DNA: TGTGCCAGCTGCAGGGGGCTCGATCATGAAAAACTGTTTTTT
CDR3: CASCRGLDHEKLFF

D: TRBD2
V: TRBV5-8
J: TRBJ2-3
size: NA
DNA: TGTGCCAGCAGCTTGGGTCGCGGGAGGAGCACAGATACGCAGTATTTT
CDR3: CASSLGRGRSTDTQYF

D: NA
V: TRBV9
J: TRBJ2-3
size: NA
DNA: TGTGCCAGCAGCGCCGGTGGGGGCACAGATACGCAGTATTTT
CDR3: CASSAGGGTDTQYF

D: NA
V: TRBV12-1
J: TRBJ2-2
size: NA
DNA: TGTGCCAGCAGCTTTGACGGACTAGCGGGAGGGGCGAACACCGGGGAGCTGTTTTTT
CDR3: CASSFDGLAGGANTGELFF

D: NA
V: TRBV27
J: TRBJ1-1
size: NA
DNA: TGTGCCAGCAGCTCACCTCTATCGAACACTGAAGCTTTCTTT
CDR3: CASSSPLSNTEAFF

D: TRBD2
V: TRBV7-9
J: TRBJ2-1
size: NA
DNA: TGTGCCAGCCGCTCGGGACTAGGATTCAATGAGCAGTTCTTC
CDR3: CASRSGLGFNEQFF

D: NA
V: TRBV27
J: TRBJ1-1
size: NA
DNA: TGTGCCAGCAGTTTACGAGGGGGGCTGGAAGCTTTCTTT
CDR3: CASSLRGGLEAFF

D: NA
V: TRBV5-1
J: TRBJ2-2
size: NA
DNA: TGCGCCAGCAGCTTGGCCCCGAGCGCGACGAACACCGGGGAGCTGTTTTTT
CDR3: CASSLAPSATNTGELFF

D: NA
V: TRBV27
J: TRBJ2-7
size: NA
DNA: TGTGCCAGCAGTTTTGGGGGGTACGAGCAGTACTTC
CDR3: CASSFGGYEQYF